The rows below give T cell receptor beta chains drawn from one sample of a study of cytomegalovirus exposure and HLA in healthy donors. The repertoire was sequenced with immunoSEQ multiplex PCR; TCRdb's copy has only in-frame clones and lacks some. The table includes 150,000 to 200,000 clones, roughly four fifths detected once. Source material: PBMCs. The receptor set was obtained from a man younger than 30 in good health and CMV-seronegative. The CDR3 runs from the conserved cysteine through the conserved F or W. D genes are given only for firm matches. Not every row has a clone size; where given, it reads once, few, many or a size class.

D gene	J gene	clone size	V gene	CDR3 DNA	CDR3 protein
TRBD1	TRBJ1-1	few	TRBV4-1	TGCGCCAGCAGCTACCAACAGGGGCGCGCTGAAGCTTTCTTT	CASSYQQGRAEAFF
-	TRBJ1-3	-	TRBV6-5	TGTGCCAGCAGTGTCCCCACTGGAAACACCATATATTTT	CASSVPTGNTIYF
-	TRBJ1-1	-	TRBV23-1	TGCGCCAGCAGTCAAACTTCAACGAACACTGAAGCTTTCTTT	CASSQTSTNTEAFF
TRBD2	TRBJ2-3	-	TRBV7-9	TGTGCCAGCAGCTTGACCGCGGGGGGCACAGATACGCAGTATTTT	CASSLTAGGTDTQYF
-	TRBJ1-1	-	TRBV5-1	TGCGCCAGCAGCTTGGATCGCACTGAAGCTTTCTTT	CASSLDRTEAFF
-	TRBJ2-1	-	TRBV7-6	TGTGCCAGCAGCTCTCCCCGCGAGGGCAATGAGCAGTTCTTC	CASSSPREGNEQFF
TRBD1	TRBJ1-6	-	TRBV7-9	TGTGCCAGCAGCTTAGAGGAGGGGGCTTGGTCACCCCTCCACTTT	CASSLEEGAWSPLHF
TRBD2	TRBJ2-3	once	TRBV7-6	TGTGCCAGCAGCTCACCCGATCGCATAGCGGGGGGGCCCACAGATACGCAGTATTTT	CASSSPDRIAGGPTDTQYF
TRBD1	TRBJ1-6	-	TRBV7-9	TGTGCCAGCAGTCACGGGACAGGGAATTCACCCCTCCACTTT	CASSHGTGNSPLHF
TRBD1	TRBJ1-2	-	TRBV5-4	TGTGCCAGCAAAACTGGACAGGCCAGGGGCTACACCTTC	CASKTGQARGYTF
-	TRBJ1-1	-	TRBV7-2	TGTGCCAGCAGCTTATCCGGGGTCGGCAACACTGAAGCTTTCTTT	CASSLSGVGNTEAFF